This record covers a single T cell receptor beta chain. Its matching antigen is unknown. TCRdb reanalyzed the 5' RACE reads and collapses them to one entry per CDR3 protein, without DNA. The sample's table shows some 460,000 distinct CDR3 sequences. The CDR3 extends over 15 amino acids. This entry belongs to a study of T cells expressing NK-cell markers. Across the whole study: Cells sorted as CD3+CD56+NKG2C+, CD3+CD56+NKG2C- and CD3+CD56-NKG2C+ T cells supplied the TCR beta repertoires. Serological testing identified seven of the eight sequenced donors as HCMV-seropositive and one as seronegative. Study-level results: Dominance of the CD3+CD56-NKG2C+ fraction by these clonotypes also held in several donors. NKG2C+ dominant clonotype frequencies in roughly six donors were about 1.0-7.0% of CD8+ T cells.

The clonotype comes from a woman aged 45-60 years in good health. Sequencing used blood T cells: a sorted CD56 or NKG2C T cell subset, CD4+ or CD8+ T cells, or bulk PBMC T cells (not recorded which). The V and J genes are TRBV12-3 or TRBV12-4 and TRBJ2-3; the D call of TRBD2 rests on TCRdb alone, since no DNA is present to check it. The CDR3 loop reads CASRTSGSIADTQYF.